Detailed here is one TCR beta chain. Per the germline V gene, CDR1 is SGHAT and CDR2 is FQNNGV. V gave up 4 bases and J gave up 1 base; unmatched junction bases: 1. There are 14 residues in the CDR3. This record comes from a study of cytomegalovirus exposure and HLA in healthy donors. The study ran its PCR with 60 Vbeta and 13 Jbeta primers. Produced via immunoSEQ multiplex PCR; TCRdb's table is partial and in-frame only. This repertoire shows approximately 220,000 clones, about 75% found once; its top ten account for roughly 2%. The clonotype comes from a woman in her 30s in good health and CMV-seronegative. The chain combines TRBV11-2 with TRBJ2-3, with 8 bases matching TRBD1. The sequenced sample was PBMCs. Here the CDR3 reads CASSSTGGTDTQYF. CDR3 nucleotide sequence: TGTGCCAGCAGCTCGACAGGGGGCACAGATACGCAGTATTTT.